This T cell receptor (beta chain) was sequenced during a study of blood T cell repertoires in COVID-19. Study summary: COVID-19 samples, acute and convalescent, were from the United States, Italy and Spain. PBMCs, B-cell-depleted T cells, or T cells were the source of the cDNA or gDNA that made up the material.

V lost 5 bases to trimming and J lost 8 bases, with 9 bases between them. CDR1 and CDR2 from the germline V gene are SNHLY and FYNNEI. The CDR3 has 11 residues. In the study's own analysis: It was from reference gene primer amplification that nucleated cell counts were estimated. This table comes from immunoSEQ multiplex PCR, and its TCRdb copy is limited to in-frame clones, with some not included. The D gene and trimming were derived from the DNA, and the V and J assignments and clone size from that table. The sample carries 68,000 or so clones, 70% to 90% recorded once. This clone was recorded a few times.

This chain links TRBV2 with TRBJ1-2; D gene unclear. Sequencing input: peripheral blood. This sequence originates from a woman in her 70s with acute or convalescent COVID-19. CDR3 loop: CASSPIWGYTF. The CDR3 DNA is TGTGCCAGCAGTCCTATTTGGGGCTACACCTTC.